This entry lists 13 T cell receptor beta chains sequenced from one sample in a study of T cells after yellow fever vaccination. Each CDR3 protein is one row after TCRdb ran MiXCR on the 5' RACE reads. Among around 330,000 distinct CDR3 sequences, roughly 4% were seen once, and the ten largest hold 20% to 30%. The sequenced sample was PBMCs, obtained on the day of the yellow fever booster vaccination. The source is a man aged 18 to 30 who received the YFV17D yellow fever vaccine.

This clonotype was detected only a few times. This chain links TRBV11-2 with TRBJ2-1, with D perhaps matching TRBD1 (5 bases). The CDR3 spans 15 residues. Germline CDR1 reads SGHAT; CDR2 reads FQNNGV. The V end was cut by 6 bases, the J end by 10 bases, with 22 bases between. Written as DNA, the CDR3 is TGTGCCAGCAGAAGTAATAGTGGGGCCGCCGGGGAGCAGTTCTTC. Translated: CASRSNSGAAGEQFF.

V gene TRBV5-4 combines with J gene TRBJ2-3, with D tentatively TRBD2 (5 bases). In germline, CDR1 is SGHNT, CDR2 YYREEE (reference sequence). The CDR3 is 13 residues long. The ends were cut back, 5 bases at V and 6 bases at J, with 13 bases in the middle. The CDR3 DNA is TGTGCCAGCAGATTCAATAGCGCGGATACGCAGTATTTT. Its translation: CASRFNSADTQYF.

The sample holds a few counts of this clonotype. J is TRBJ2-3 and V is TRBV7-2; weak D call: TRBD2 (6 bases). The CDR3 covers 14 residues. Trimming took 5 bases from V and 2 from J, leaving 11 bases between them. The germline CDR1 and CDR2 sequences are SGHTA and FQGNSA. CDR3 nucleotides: TGTGCCAGCAGCCTCGGGACTTACACAGATACGCAGTATTTT. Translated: CASSLGTYTDTQYF.

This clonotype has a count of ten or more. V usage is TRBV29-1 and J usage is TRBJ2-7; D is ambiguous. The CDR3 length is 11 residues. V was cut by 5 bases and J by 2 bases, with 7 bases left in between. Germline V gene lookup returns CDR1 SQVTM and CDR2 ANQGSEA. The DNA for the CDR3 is TGCAGCGTTCGTGGGGCCTACGAGCAGTACTTC. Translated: CSVRGAYEQYF.

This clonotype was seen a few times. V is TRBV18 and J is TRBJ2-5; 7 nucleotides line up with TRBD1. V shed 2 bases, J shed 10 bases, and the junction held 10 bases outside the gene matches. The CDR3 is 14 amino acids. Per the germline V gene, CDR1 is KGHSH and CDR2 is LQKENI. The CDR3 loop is CASSPWDSSGDQYF. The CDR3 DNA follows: TGTGCCAGCTCACCATGGGACAGTTCAGGGGACCAGTACTTC.

The CDR3 spells CASSQVPETQYF. In DNA form, the CDR3 reads TGTGCCAGCAGCCAAGTCCCTGAGACCCAGTACTTC. The rearrangement uses TRBV3-1 and TRBJ2-5, with unresolved D. Germline V gene data show CDR1 as LGHDT and CDR2 as YNNKEL (reference sequence). V was trimmed by 1 base and J by 5 bases, leaving 5 bases between them. This CDR3 is 12 amino acids long.

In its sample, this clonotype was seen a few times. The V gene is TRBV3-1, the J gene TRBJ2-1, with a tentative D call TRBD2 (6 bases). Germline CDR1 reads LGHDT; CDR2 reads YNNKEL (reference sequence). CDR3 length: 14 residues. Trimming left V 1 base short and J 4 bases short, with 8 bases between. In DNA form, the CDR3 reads TGTGCCAGCAGCCAAGGACTAGAATACAATGAGCAGTTCTTC. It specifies CASSQGLEYNEQFF.

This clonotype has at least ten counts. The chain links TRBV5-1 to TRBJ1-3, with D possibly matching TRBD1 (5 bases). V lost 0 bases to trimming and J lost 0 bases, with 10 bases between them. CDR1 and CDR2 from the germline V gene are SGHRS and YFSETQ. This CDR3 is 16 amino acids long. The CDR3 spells CASSLAAGTSGNTIYF. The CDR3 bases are TGCGCCAGCAGCTTGGCCGCGGGGACCTCTGGAAACACCATATATTTT.

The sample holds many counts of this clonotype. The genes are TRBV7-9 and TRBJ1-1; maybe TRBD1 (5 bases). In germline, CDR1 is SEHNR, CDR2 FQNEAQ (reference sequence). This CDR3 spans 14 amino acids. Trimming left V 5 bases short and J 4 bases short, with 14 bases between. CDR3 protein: CASSPGTPGTEAFF. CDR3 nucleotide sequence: TGTGCCAGCAGCCCAGGGACCCCGGGCACTGAAGCTTTCTTT.

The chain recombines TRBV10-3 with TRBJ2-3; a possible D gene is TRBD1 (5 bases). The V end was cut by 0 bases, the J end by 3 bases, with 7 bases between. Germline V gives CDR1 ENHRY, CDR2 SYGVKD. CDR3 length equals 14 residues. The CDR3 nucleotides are TGTGCCATCAGTGAGTCCAGGGCAACAGATACGCAGTATTTT. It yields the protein CAISESRATDTQYF.

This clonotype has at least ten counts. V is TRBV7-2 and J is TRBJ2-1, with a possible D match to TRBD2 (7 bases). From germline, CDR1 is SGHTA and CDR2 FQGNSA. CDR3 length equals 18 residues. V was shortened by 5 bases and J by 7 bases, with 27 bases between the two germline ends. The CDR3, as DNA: TGTGCCAGCAGCGTTGACCCCTCCGGGGGGCGGTTCGGGAATGAGCAGTTCTTC. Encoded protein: CASSVDPSGGRFGNEQFF.

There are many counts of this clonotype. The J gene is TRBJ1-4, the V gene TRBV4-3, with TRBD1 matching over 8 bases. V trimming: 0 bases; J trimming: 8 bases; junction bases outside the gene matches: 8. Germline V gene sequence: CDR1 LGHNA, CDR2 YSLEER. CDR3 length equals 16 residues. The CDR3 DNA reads TGCGCCAGCAGCCAAGAAATGGGGACAGGTGGGGAAAAACTGTTTTTT. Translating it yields CASSQEMGTGGEKLFF.

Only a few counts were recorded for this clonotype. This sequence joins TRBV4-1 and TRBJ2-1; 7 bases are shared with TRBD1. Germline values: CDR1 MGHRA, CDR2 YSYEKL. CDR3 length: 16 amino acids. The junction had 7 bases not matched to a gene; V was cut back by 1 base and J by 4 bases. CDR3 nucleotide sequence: TGCGCCAGCAGCCAAGGTCCGGGACAGAAATACAATGAGCAGTTCTTC. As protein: CASSQGPGQKYNEQFF.